The rows below give T cell receptor beta chains drawn from one sample of a study of beta chain features in type 1 diabetes. Measured with immunoSEQ multiplex PCR; TCRdb has only the in-frame clones, and not every one. The data hold over 350,000 clones, with about 15% observed a single time. Input material: naive CD4+ T cells from blood. The receptors originated from a woman under 30 in good health. The CDR3 runs from the conserved cysteine through the conserved F or W. A D gene is named only where the DNA matches it firmly. Size tells how often a clone was seen (once, few, many) or the class of an expanded clone, and some rows leave it out.

j_call: TRBJ2-5
clone_size: .
d_call: TRBD1
v_call: TRBV5-1
cdr3_aa: CASSSRGETQYF
cdr3_nt: TGCGCCAGCAGTTCCAGGGGGGAGACCCAGTACTTC

j_call: TRBJ2-1
clone_size: few
d_call: TRBD2
v_call: TRBV19
cdr3_aa: CASSIELAASSYNEQFF
cdr3_nt: TGTGCCAGTAGTATTGAGCTAGCGGCGAGCTCCTACAATGAGCAGTTCTTC

j_call: TRBJ1-2
clone_size: .
d_call: .
v_call: TRBV28
cdr3_aa: CASRAPGALNNGYTF
cdr3_nt: TGTGCCAGCAGGGCTCCTGGAGCCTTGAACAATGGCTACACCTTC

j_call: TRBJ2-2
clone_size: .
d_call: .
v_call: TRBV30
cdr3_aa: CAWSRQAGELFF
cdr3_nt: TGTGCCTGGAGTCGACAGGCCGGGGAGCTGTTTTTT

j_call: TRBJ1-2
clone_size: .
d_call: TRBD1
v_call: TRBV6-5
cdr3_aa: CASSGQGWGYTF
cdr3_nt: TGTGCCAGCAGTGGACAGGGTTGGGGCTACACCTTC

j_call: TRBJ1-1
clone_size: .
d_call: TRBD1
v_call: TRBV5-1
cdr3_aa: CASSRGQDTEAFF
cdr3_nt: TGCGCCAGCAGTCGGGGACAGGACACTGAAGCTTTCTTT

j_call: TRBJ2-5
clone_size: .
d_call: TRBD2
v_call: TRBV19
cdr3_aa: CASSTIGLAGETQYF
cdr3_nt: TGTGCCAGTAGTACCATCGGACTAGCTGGAGAGACCCAGTACTTC

j_call: TRBJ1-1
clone_size: few
d_call: .
v_call: TRBV25-1
cdr3_aa: CASSEPGQDRAFF
cdr3_nt: TGTGCCAGCAGTGAACCGGGACAAGATCGAGCTTTCTTT

j_call: TRBJ2-3
clone_size: .
d_call: .
v_call: TRBV30
cdr3_aa: CAWSAGYTDTQYF
cdr3_nt: TGTGCCTGGAGTGCAGGGTACACAGATACGCAGTATTTT

j_call: TRBJ2-7
clone_size: .
d_call: .
v_call: TRBV28
cdr3_aa: CASSFPRQSYEQYF
cdr3_nt: TGTGCCAGCAGTTTCCCCCGACAGTCCTACGAGCAGTACTTC

j_call: TRBJ1-5
clone_size: .
d_call: .
v_call: TRBV7-6
cdr3_aa: CASSSTGFSNQPQHF
cdr3_nt: TGTGCCAGCAGCAGTACAGGCTTTAGCAATCAGCCCCAGCATTTT

j_call: TRBJ2-1
clone_size: .
d_call: .
v_call: TRBV11-2
cdr3_aa: CASSLALMRDYEQFF
cdr3_nt: TGTGCCAGCAGCTTAGCTCTGATGAGAGACTATGAGCAGTTCTTC

j_call: TRBJ2-5
clone_size: .
d_call: .
v_call: TRBV2
cdr3_aa: CASSEQGQETQYF
cdr3_nt: TGTGCCAGCAGTGAACAGGGACAAGAGACCCAGTACTTC

j_call: TRBJ2-7
clone_size: few
d_call: TRBD2
v_call: TRBV7-2
cdr3_aa: CASSLAGGSSYEQYF
cdr3_nt: TGTGCCAGCAGCCTAGCGGGAGGGAGCTCCTACGAGCAGTACTTC

j_call: TRBJ1-2
clone_size: .
d_call: .
v_call: TRBV5-1
cdr3_aa: CASSTYRDTYGYTF
cdr3_nt: TGCGCCAGCAGCACATACAGGGATACCTATGGCTACACCTTC

j_call: TRBJ2-1
clone_size: few
d_call: .
v_call: TRBV5-6
cdr3_aa: CASSARDNTNEQFF
cdr3_nt: TGTGCCAGCAGCGCTCGGGACAACACCAATGAGCAGTTCTTC

j_call: TRBJ1-2
clone_size: .
d_call: .
v_call: TRBV19
cdr3_aa: CASSIGWASAYTF
cdr3_nt: TGTGCCAGTAGTATCGGATGGGCCTCCGCCTACACCTTC

j_call: TRBJ2-7
clone_size: few
d_call: .
v_call: TRBV4-2
cdr3_aa: CASSQGDQAYYEQYF
cdr3_nt: TGTGCCAGCAGCCAAGGAGACCAGGCTTACTACGAGCAGTACTTC

j_call: TRBJ1-1
clone_size: few
d_call: .
v_call: TRBV7-9
cdr3_aa: CASARGEWSTEAFF
cdr3_nt: TGTGCCAGCGCCCGCGGGGAGTGGAGCACTGAAGCTTTCTTT

j_call: TRBJ2-5
clone_size: few
d_call: TRBD1
v_call: TRBV29-1
cdr3_aa: CSVARVRTGASAQYF
cdr3_nt: TGCAGCGTTGCAAGGGTTAGGACAGGGGCCTCTGCCCAGTACTTC

j_call: TRBJ1-1
clone_size: .
d_call: .
v_call: TRBV11-2
cdr3_aa: CASKAGRNTEAFF
cdr3_nt: TGTGCCAGCAAGGCAGGGCGGAACACTGAAGCTTTCTTT

j_call: TRBJ2-2
clone_size: .
d_call: TRBD1
v_call: TRBV30
cdr3_aa: CAWSRRGTGRLFF
cdr3_nt: TGTGCCTGGAGCCGTAGGGGGACAGGGAGGCTGTTTTTT

j_call: TRBJ2-5
clone_size: few
d_call: .
v_call: TRBV29-1
cdr3_aa: CSVDDTPLETQYF
cdr3_nt: TGCAGCGTTGATGACACTCCCCTGGAGACCCAGTACTTC

j_call: TRBJ1-5
clone_size: few
d_call: .
v_call: TRBV4-2
cdr3_aa: CASSQVDRSNQPQHF
cdr3_nt: TGTGCCAGCAGCCAAGTTGACAGGAGCAATCAGCCCCAGCATTTT

j_call: TRBJ1-2
clone_size: .
d_call: TRBD1
v_call: TRBV4-2
cdr3_aa: CASSQDRGPYGYTF
cdr3_nt: TGTGCCAGCAGCCAAGACAGGGGGCCCTATGGCTACACCTTC

j_call: TRBJ1-2
clone_size: few
d_call: .
v_call: TRBV5-4
cdr3_aa: CASSPPGGRGYTF
cdr3_nt: TGTGCCAGCAGCCCCCCGGGGGGACGAGGCTACACCTTC

j_call: TRBJ2-3
clone_size: few
d_call: .
v_call: TRBV5-8
cdr3_aa: CASSSGGLGYRDTQYF
cdr3_nt: TGTGCCAGCAGCTCTGGTGGCTTAGGCTACAGAGATACGCAGTATTTT

j_call: TRBJ1-1
clone_size: .
d_call: .
v_call: TRBV30
cdr3_aa: CAWSGGSMNTEAFF
cdr3_nt: TGTGCCTGGAGTGGCGGCAGCATGAACACTGAAGCTTTCTTT

j_call: TRBJ2-2
clone_size: .
d_call: TRBD2
v_call: TRBV11-3
cdr3_aa: CASSIAGVGTGELFF
cdr3_nt: TGTGCCAGCAGCATAGCGGGAGTCGGGACCGGGGAGCTGTTTTTT

j_call: TRBJ2-1
clone_size: .
d_call: .
v_call: TRBV7-9
cdr3_aa: CASSLNGGGNEQFF
cdr3_nt: TGTGCCAGCAGCTTAAACGGAGGCGGCAATGAGCAGTTCTTC

j_call: TRBJ2-7
clone_size: few
d_call: TRBD2
v_call: TRBV6-6
cdr3_aa: CASSYSYSGSDYEQYF
cdr3_nt: TGTGCCAGCAGTTACTCGTATAGCGGGAGTGATTACGAGCAGTACTTC

j_call: TRBJ2-2
clone_size: .
d_call: TRBD2
v_call: TRBV27
cdr3_aa: CASSPRRLAGASGELFF
cdr3_nt: TGTGCCAGCAGTCCCCGTAGGCTAGCGGGAGCCAGCGGGGAGCTGTTTTTT

j_call: TRBJ2-1
clone_size: few
d_call: TRBD1
v_call: TRBV9
cdr3_aa: CASSPQQGGPYNEQFF
cdr3_nt: TGTGCCAGCAGCCCCCAACAGGGGGGACCCTACAATGAGCAGTTCTTC

j_call: TRBJ2-5
clone_size: .
d_call: TRBD2
v_call: TRBV4-1
cdr3_aa: CASSLTGDYLETQYF
cdr3_nt: TGCGCCAGCAGCCTCACCGGGGACTACCTGGAGACCCAGTACTTC

j_call: TRBJ2-2
clone_size: few
d_call: .
v_call: TRBV2
cdr3_aa: CASSETATGELFF
cdr3_nt: TGTGCCAGCAGTGAAACAGCCACCGGGGAGCTGTTTTTT

j_call: TRBJ2-7
clone_size: few
d_call: .
v_call: TRBV18
cdr3_aa: CASSPTATKTEQYF
cdr3_nt: TGTGCCAGCTCACCAACAGCAACCAAGACCGAGCAGTACTTC

j_call: TRBJ1-4
clone_size: .
d_call: TRBD1
v_call: TRBV4-3
cdr3_aa: CASSQDRTGNEKLFF
cdr3_nt: TGCGCCAGCAGCCAAGATAGGACAGGGAATGAAAAACTGTTTTTT

j_call: TRBJ2-6
clone_size: few
d_call: TRBD1
v_call: TRBV5-5
cdr3_aa: CASSLVRQGASGANVLTF
cdr3_nt: TGTGCCAGCAGCTTGGTTAGACAGGGGGCATCTGGGGCCAACGTCCTGACTTTC

j_call: TRBJ2-1
clone_size: .
d_call: .
v_call: TRBV10-1
cdr3_aa: CASSEAFYNEQFF
cdr3_nt: TGCGCCAGCAGTGAGGCGTTTTACAATGAGCAGTTCTTC

j_call: TRBJ2-2
clone_size: .
d_call: TRBD1
v_call: TRBV11-3
cdr3_aa: CASSPTGTDTGELFF
cdr3_nt: TGTGCCAGCAGCCCGACCGGGACAGACACCGGGGAGCTGTTTTTT

j_call: TRBJ2-1
clone_size: .
d_call: TRBD2
v_call: TRBV7-9
cdr3_aa: CAAFGLAGGHNEQFF
cdr3_nt: TGTGCCGCTTTCGGACTAGCGGGAGGGCACAATGAGCAGTTCTTC

j_call: TRBJ2-1
clone_size: few
d_call: TRBD2
v_call: TRBV18
cdr3_aa: CASSLTSGFNNEQFF
cdr3_nt: TGTGCCAGCTCCCTAACTAGCGGGTTTAACAATGAGCAGTTCTTC

j_call: TRBJ2-1
clone_size: .
d_call: .
v_call: TRBV13
cdr3_aa: CASSSPTGFDEQFF
cdr3_nt: TGTGCCAGCAGCTCCCCGACAGGTTTCGATGAGCAGTTCTTC

j_call: TRBJ2-4
clone_size: few
d_call: TRBD2
v_call: TRBV5-1
cdr3_aa: CASSLNGQRERKNIQYF
cdr3_nt: TGCGCCAGCAGCTTGAATGGCCAGCGGGAGCGAAAAAACATTCAGTACTTC

j_call: TRBJ2-3
clone_size: .
d_call: TRBD1
v_call: TRBV6-5
cdr3_aa: CASSVPGQGSYTQYF
cdr3_nt: TGTGCCAGCAGTGTACCGGGACAGGGATCATATACGCAGTATTTT

j_call: TRBJ1-1
clone_size: .
d_call: .
v_call: TRBV28
cdr3_aa: CASSPWGGRWGAFF
cdr3_nt: TGTGCCAGCAGCCCCTGGGGGGGGAGATGGGGAGCTTTCTTT

j_call: TRBJ2-5
clone_size: few
d_call: .
v_call: TRBV9
cdr3_aa: CASSVAPQGETQYF
cdr3_nt: TGTGCCAGCAGCGTAGCCCCCCAGGGAGAGACCCAGTACTTC

j_call: TRBJ1-1
clone_size: .
d_call: .
v_call: TRBV4-1
cdr3_aa: CASSQAWVRGNTEAFF
cdr3_nt: TGCGCCAGCAGCCAAGCATGGGTCAGGGGGAACACTGAAGCTTTCTTT